Listed here are 25 T cell receptor beta chains from one sample, sequenced in a study of T cells in Graves' hyperthyroidism and ophthalmopathy. Template material for amplifying TCR beta CDR3 regions consisted of RNA transcripts. Carried out on the TCR CDR3, a first-round RT-PCR used the HTBI primer set. A single record per CDR3 protein comes from TCRdb applying MiXCR to the multiplex PCR reads. Of about 210,000 distinct CDR3 sequences listed, over 15% are singletons. The sequenced sample was blood. The receptors here all came from a man aged 45-65 years with Graves' hyperthyroidism.

In this sample, this clonotype turned up many times. J is TRBJ1-1 and V is TRBV11-3; the D is unclear. The germline V and J ends were trimmed by 0 bases and 0 bases, with 8 bases remaining between them. The CDR3 has 15 amino acids. CDR1 and CDR2 from the germline V gene are SGHNT and YENEEA. The CDR3 region is CASSLDGVMNTEAFF. As DNA, the CDR3 is TGTGCCAGCAGCTTAGATGGTGTCATGAACACTGAAGCTTTCTTT.

Comment on this clonotype: A much larger clone lies one base from this, so it may be a read error. The CDR3 protein is CAISESGTGGSRGSYNEQFF. DNA for the CDR3: TGTGCCATCAGTGAGTCTGGGACAGGGGGCTCGAGGGGCTCCTACAATGAGCAGTTCTTC. The chain uses TRBV10-3 and TRBJ2-1; 12 bases are shared with TRBD1. The V gene's germline CDR1 is ENHRY and CDR2 SYGVKD. CDR3 length equals 20 residues. The junction had 9 bases not matched to a gene; V was cut back by 0 bases and J by 0 bases.

At least ten counts were recorded for this clonotype. The chain is built from TRBV5-8 and TRBJ1-1, with D unresolved. This CDR3 is built from 15 residues. V shed 4 bases and J shed 0 bases, with 13 bases lying between them. In germline, CDR1 is SGHTS, CDR2 YDEGEE. The CDR3 DNA reads as TGTGCCAGCAGCACCCAGTCCGGAATGAACACTGAAGCTTTCTTT. It translates to CASSTQSGMNTEAFF.

This clonotype occurred many times. The V call is TRBV4-1, the J call TRBJ2-5; the match to TRBD2 covers 7 bases. There are 14 residues in the CDR3. V lost 1 base to trimming and J lost 11 bases; unmatched junction nucleotides: 10. Germline lookup yields CDR1 MGHRA and CDR2 YSYEKL. Here the CDR3 reads CASSQGGVAGAQYF. The CDR3 nucleotides are TGCGCCAGCAGCCAAGGTGGAGTCGCGGGAGCTCAGTACTTC.

This clonotype was counted a few times. The chain combines TRBV4-3 with TRBJ2-3; D remains unclear. This CDR3 has 13 residues. V was clipped by 0 bases and J by 6 bases, with 7 bases between them. Germline V gene data show CDR1 as LGHNA and CDR2 as YSLEER. In DNA form, the CDR3 reads TGCGCCAGCAGCCAAGAAACCGGCGATACGCAGTATTTT. This translates into CASSQETGDTQYF.

This clonotype was observed a few times. The rearrangement links TRBV12-3 or TRBV12-4 to TRBJ2-7; maybe TRBD1 (5 bases). V lost 1 base, J lost 6 bases, and 10 bases lay in between. This CDR3 spans 13 amino acids. The CDR3 region has the DNA TGTGCCAGCAGTTTAGGGTCAGGGCGCGAGCAGTACTTC. This codes for CASSLGSGREQYF.

CDR3 nucleotide sequence: TGTGCCAGCAGCGAGACAGGGGTCTCTGAAGCTTTCTTT. Encoded protein: CASSETGVSEAFF. The chain combines TRBV28 with TRBJ1-1, with 8 bases lining up with TRBD1. V was clipped by 6 bases and J by 6 bases; unmatched bases: 6. The length of the CDR3 is 13 residues. The germline gives CDR1 MDHEN, CDR2 SYDVKM.

In its sample, this clonotype was seen many times. This chain connects TRBV15 to TRBJ2-3; 9 bases agree with TRBD2. Trimming cost V 0 bases and J 1 base; bases outside gene matches: 8. This CDR3 has 18 residues. Germline V gene data show CDR1 as LNHNV and CDR2 as YYDKDF (reference sequence). The CDR3 DNA is TGTGCCACCAGCAGAGATAAGGAGGCGGGAGGGCGCACAGATACGCAGTATTTT. Protein: CATSRDKEAGGRTDTQYF.

The rearrangement uses TRBV5-1 and TRBJ1-6, with TRBD1 identical over 9 bases. This CDR3 is 17 amino acids long. With 0 bases clipped from V and 6 bases from J, the junction kept 7 bases outside the gene matches. The V gene's germline CDR1 is SGHRS and CDR2 YFSETQ. The CDR3 region is CASSLGIEDRGNSPLHF. The CDR3 DNA is TGCGCCAGCAGCTTGGGGATAGAGGACAGGGGTAATTCACCCCTCCACTTT.

The chain employs TRBV30 and TRBJ1-4; 7 positions match TRBD1. CDR1 and CDR2 from the germline V gene are GTSNPN and SVGIG (reference sequence). The CDR3 has 13 amino acids. The V and J ends lost 1 base and 6 bases, in that order; junction bases with no gene match: 2. CDR3 sequence reads: CAWSEGGDEKLFF. DNA of the CDR3: TGTGCCTGGAGTGAAGGGGGCGATGAAAAACTGTTTTTT.

The chain joins TRBV7-2 to TRBJ2-1, with D tentatively TRBD2 (6 bases). CDR3 length: 17 amino acids. V was shortened by 2 bases and J by 1 base, with 15 bases between the two germline ends. In germline, CDR1 is SGHTA, CDR2 FQGNSA. The CDR3 protein is CASSLWAGGNSYNEQFF. The CDR3 nucleotides are TGTGCCAGCAGCTTATGGGCCGGCGGGAATTCCTACAATGAGCAGTTCTTC.

CDR3 in amino acids: CASSSPGRGEETQYF. As DNA, the CDR3 is TGTGCCAGCAGCTCCCCAGGGAGAGGGGAAGAGACCCAGTACTTC. The chain couples TRBV3-1 to TRBJ2-5; D may match TRBD1 or TRBD2 (5 bases each). This CDR3 is 15 amino acids long. Germline V gives CDR1 LGHDT, CDR2 YNNKEL (reference sequence). Between the trimmed V and J ends, which lost 5 bases and 3 bases, there was a span of 16 bases.

This sequence joins TRBV13 and TRBJ2-7; the D gene is possibly TRBD1 (5 bases). Germline V gene data show CDR1 as PRHDT and CDR2 as FYEKMQ (reference sequence). V lost 6 bases and J 3 bases, leaving 9 bases between the germline ends. The CDR3 loop spans 12 amino acids. CDR3 sequence: CASSWGFYEQYF. The CDR3 DNA sequence: TGTGCCAGCAGTTGGGGCTTCTACGAGCAGTACTTC.

Ten or more counts support this clonotype. This chain uses TRBV7-9 with TRBJ2-5; 10 positions match TRBD2. CDR1 and CDR2 (germline): SEHNR, FQNEAQ (reference sequence). There are 16 residues in the CDR3. Trimming removed 3 bases from V and 7 bases from J; junction bases left unmatched: 11. This CDR3 reads CASSFPSGRAGGTQYF. The CDR3 coding sequence is TGTGCCAGCAGCTTTCCCAGCGGGAGGGCCGGGGGGACCCAGTACTTC.

This clonotype appeared a few times. The chain is built from TRBV4-1 and TRBJ2-1, with TRBD2 matching over 11 bases. The CDR3 loop spans 17 amino acids. The V gene's germline CDR1 is MGHRA and CDR2 YSYEKL. Unmatched junction bases numbered 11, after V lost 3 bases and J lost 7 bases. CDR3 DNA sequence: TGCGCCAGCAGCCAGCTCCGACTAGCGGGATATAAAAATGAGCAGTTCTTC. Translation: CASSQLRLAGYKNEQFF.

This clonotype showed up many times. The genes are TRBV30 and TRBJ1-5; the D is unclear. Germline V CDR1 and CDR2: GTSNPN, SVGIG (reference sequence). This CDR3 has 13 residues. V lost 3 bases to trimming and J lost 7 bases, with 13 bases between them. CDR3: CAWSQRPGQPQHF. CDR3 nucleotides: TGTGCCTGGAGCCAGAGGCCCGGGCAGCCCCAGCATTTT.

In this sample, this clonotype turned up once. The chain has TRBV28 and TRBJ2-3; 11 bases agree with TRBD1. This CDR3 contains 16 residues. The germline V gene encodes CDR1 MDHEN and CDR2 SYDVKM. V was pared by 6 bases and J by 5 bases, with 10 bases of the junction left unmatched. As DNA, the CDR3 is TGTGCCAGCAGGCTAGGACAGGGGGCGCGGAGAGATACGCAGTATTTT. It codes for CASRLGQGARRDTQYF.

This chain connects TRBV3-1 to TRBJ2-2, with a weak D call TRBD1 (6 bases). This CDR3 spans 13 amino acids. Germline CDR1 and CDR2: LGHDT and YNNKEL (reference sequence). Deletions cut 5 bases from V and 6 bases from J, with 10 bases between. The CDR3 nucleotides are TGTGCCAGCAGCTTACAGGGAGCCGGGGAGCTGTTTTTT. Its translation is CASSLQGAGELFF.

This clonotype was counted ten times or more. The chain links TRBV3-1 to TRBJ2-3; 12 nucleotides line up with TRBD1. The V and J ends lost 3 bases and 5 bases, in that order; junction bases with no gene match: 6. Germline assignment: CDR1 LGHDT and CDR2 YNNKEL (reference sequence). CDR3 length equals 16 residues. CDR3 nucleotides: TGTGCCAGCAGCCAGACCGGGACAGGGGGCAAAGATACGCAGTATTTT. Its translation: CASSQTGTGGKDTQYF.

This clonotype was counted only a few times. The gene calls are TRBV19 and TRBJ2-3; D possibly uses TRBD1 or TRBD2 (5 bases each). CDR1 is LNHDA, CDR2 SQIVND, per germline (reference sequence). Between the trimmed V and J ends, which lost 7 bases and 4 bases, there was a span of 15 bases. CDR3 length: 14 residues. CDR3 in amino acids: CASKLQGDADTQYF. CDR3 DNA: TGTGCCAGTAAGCTGCAGGGAGACGCAGATACGCAGTATTTT.

The CDR3 bases are TGTGCCAGTAGTATAGGGATGACTGAGCAGTTCTTC. Its translation: CASSIGMTEQFF. The chain is built from TRBV19 and TRBJ2-1; no firm D call. CDR3 length equals 12 residues. Between the trimmed V and J ends, which lost 1 base and 9 bases, there was a span of 7 bases. Germline assignment: CDR1 LNHDA and CDR2 SQIVND (reference sequence).

This clonotype was detected many times. The chain links TRBV19 to TRBJ2-7, with 8 bases that match TRBD2. CDR3 size: 14 residues. The V gene's germline CDR1 is LNHDA and CDR2 SQIVND (reference sequence). V shed 5 bases, J shed 5 bases, and the junction held 8 bases outside the gene matches. As DNA, the CDR3 is TGTGCCAGTAGTCTTACGGGAGGGGCTAACGAGCAGTACTTC. Translation: CASSLTGGANEQYF.

This sequence joins TRBV2 and TRBJ1-5, with D hard to call. The V gene lost 1 base and the J gene lost 5 bases, with 6 bases spanning the gap. Germline V gives CDR1 SNHLY, CDR2 FYNNEI. The CDR3 runs 13 residues. CDR3: CASSEGGDQPQHF. The CDR3 bases are TGTGCCAGCAGTGAAGGCGGGGATCAGCCCCAGCATTTT.

Note on this clonotype: A much larger clone differs from this one at a single base, so this may be a read error. The chain carries TRBV11-3 and TRBJ2-7; 8 bases match TRBD2. CDR3 length equals 14 residues. Germline loops: CDR1 SGHNT, CDR2 YENEEA. Trimming removed 4 bases from V and 3 bases from J; junction bases left unmatched: 5. For the CDR3, the DNA is TGTGCCAGCAGCTCTAGCGGGCCTAGCTACGAGCAGTACTTC. This codes for CASSSSGPSYEQYF.

This clonotype was found many times. The gene calls are TRBV12-3 or TRBV12-4 and TRBJ2-7; 8 positions agree with TRBD2. V lost 3 bases to trimming and J lost 3 bases; unmatched junction nucleotides: 4. This CDR3 is 14 amino acids long. CDR3 protein: CASSLSAGVYEQYF. The CDR3 bases are TGTGCCAGCAGTTTGTCAGCGGGAGTCTACGAGCAGTACTTC.